One and the same sample provided the 12 T cell receptor beta chains below, sequenced in a study of blood T cells in healthy people across ages. It was with a sample-barcoded 5' primer and a J-beta primer mix that a second PCR of roughly 7 to 12 cycles was run. TCRdb redid the calling of the 5' RACE reads with MiXCR, one entry per CDR3 protein. The repertoire consists of 1.5 million to 2 million distinct CDR3 sequences, with 25% to 30% occurring once and the leading ten covering about 7.7%. Sequencing input: blood. All receptors derive from a woman in her 30s in good health.

The chain recombines TRBV20-1 with TRBJ1-5; tentatively, D is TRBD1 (5 bases). Germline assignment: CDR1 DFQATT and CDR2 SNEGSKA (reference sequence). Deletions cut 5 bases from V and 0 bases from J, with 11 bases between. The CDR3 runs 14 residues. In DNA form, the CDR3 reads TGCAGTGCTGGTCAGGGTTATAGCAATCAGCCCCAGCATTTT. Its translation: CSAGQGYSNQPQHF.

The chain is built from TRBV10-3 and TRBJ1-5, with TRBD1 identical over 7 bases. The CDR3 extends over 18 amino acids. V was pared by 1 base and J by 0 bases, with 9 bases of the junction left unmatched. Germline V CDR1 and CDR2: ENHRY, SYGVKD. Written as DNA, the CDR3 is TGTGCCATCAGTGAGTTTCAGGGGGGAAGATATAGCAATCAGCCCCAGCATTTT. Its protein product is CAISEFQGGRYSNQPQHF.

About this clonotype itself: It may be a read error: a sequence one base away is much more abundant. The chain carries TRBV7-2 and TRBJ1-3, with D unclear. Germline CDR1 and CDR2: SGHTA and FQGNSA. The CDR3 length is 15 residues. V lost 0 bases and J lost 2, with 8 bases in between. The CDR3 loop is CASSLAPEPGNTIYF. For the CDR3, the DNA is TGTGCCAGCAGCTTAGCCCCGGAGCCTGGAAACACCATATATTTT.

This clonotype was observed once. V usage is TRBV27 and J usage is TRBJ1-3; D not resolved. The germline V and J ends were trimmed by 3 bases and 1 base, with 7 bases remaining between them. The CDR3 has 14 residues. In germline, CDR1 is MNHEY, CDR2 SMNVEV (reference sequence). The CDR3: CASSFGVSGNTIYF. DNA for the CDR3: TGTGCCAGCAGTTTTGGAGTGTCTGGAAACACCATATATTTT.

This chain joins TRBV9 and TRBJ2-4; D is perhaps TRBD1 (6 bases). The J call may be in error: the DNA end matches TRBJ2-7 better. This CDR3 is built from 18 residues. CDR1 is SGDLS and CDR2 is YYNGEE in the germline V gene. The CDR3 sequence is CASSVGAPASGQTYEQYF. CDR3 in DNA: TGTGCCAGCAGCGTAGGTGCACCGGCCAGCGGACAGACCTACGAGCAGTACTTC.

This clonotype showed up many times. V gene TRBV6-4 combines with J gene TRBJ1-4; D might be TRBD1 (5 bases). V lost 7 bases, J lost 8 bases, and 20 bases lay in between. This CDR3 spans 15 amino acids. The germline V gene has CDR1 MRHNA and CDR2 SNTAGT. The CDR3 DNA is TGTGCCAGCATTGCGCCCCCGGGGCTACGGGAAAAACTGTTTTTT. Encoded protein: CASIAPPGLREKLFF.

V gene TRBV7-2 combines with J gene TRBJ2-5, with 13 nucleotides matching TRBD2. The CDR3 is made up of 15 amino acids. J gave up 11 bases and V 5 bases, and 11 bases lay outside the gene matches. Germline-derived CDR1 and CDR2 are SGHTA and FQGNSA. The CDR3: CASSTLTSGRGGQYF. The CDR3 coding sequence is TGTGCCAGCAGCACACTCACTAGCGGGAGGGGGGGGCAGTACTTC.

This clonotype has more than one count but fewer than ten. The chain joins TRBV4-1 to TRBJ2-6; the D is unclear. Germline V gene sequence: CDR1 MGHRA, CDR2 YSYEKL. The CDR3 covers 20 residues. Trimming cost V 3 bases and J 0 bases, with 21 bases left between them. The CDR3 here is CASSHALVGERHSGANVLTF. The CDR3 DNA sequence: TGCGCCAGCAGCCACGCCCTGGTGGGTGAACGTCACTCTGGGGCCAACGTCCTGACTTTC.

The V call is TRBV3-1, the J call TRBJ1-2; 8 bases map to TRBD1. CDR1 LGHDT and CDR2 YNNKEL come from the germline V gene (reference sequence). The CDR3 has 14 residues. The junction had 2 bases not matched to a gene; V was cut back by 2 bases and J by 3 bases. CDR3 coding DNA: TGTGCCAGCAGCCAACGGACAGGGTACTATGGCTACACCTTC. Protein product: CASSQRTGYYGYTF. Full variable domain (missing parts from reference TRBV3-1 and TRBJ1-2): DTAVSQTPKYLVTQMGNDKSIKCEQNLGHDTMYWYKQDSKKFLKIMFSYNNKELIINETVPNRFSPKSPDKAHLNLHINSLELGDSAVYFCASSQRTGYYGYTFGSGTRLTVV.

There are a few counts of this clonotype. This chain joins TRBV2 and TRBJ2-1; D ambiguous. Trimming took off 1 base at V and 7 bases at J, with 8 bases between the two ends. Per the germline V gene, CDR1 is SNHLY and CDR2 is FYNNEI. This CDR3 has 13 amino acids. The CDR3 loop reads CASSEDQSNEQFF. In nucleotides, the CDR3 is TGTGCCAGCAGTGAAGATCAGTCGAATGAGCAGTTCTTC.

DNA of the CDR3: TGCAGTGCTACAACCGGGACTCCGAGCGCTGAGCAGTTCTTC. Protein product: CSATTGTPSAEQFF. The J gene is TRBJ2-1, the V gene TRBV20-1; D perhaps matches TRBD2 (6 bases). This CDR3 has 14 amino acids. CDR1 DFQATT and CDR2 SNEGSKA come from the germline V gene (reference sequence). Between the trimmed V and J ends, which lost 4 bases and 9 bases, there was a span of 19 bases.

The chain uses TRBV5-1 and TRBJ1-1; D remains ambiguous. V lost 0 bases, J lost 1 base, and 7 bases lay in between. The V gene's germline CDR1 is SGHRS and CDR2 YFSETQ. This CDR3 spans 14 amino acids. CDR3 sequence: CASSLETTNTEAFF. In DNA form, the CDR3 reads TGCGCCAGCAGCTTGGAGACTACGAACACTGAAGCTTTCTTT. The full variable domain, its missing parts supplied by reference TRBV5-1 and TRBJ1-1, is KAGVTQTPRYLIKTRGQQVTLSCSPISGHRSVSWYQQTPGQGLQFLFEYFSETQRNKGNFPGRFSGRQFSNSRSEMNVSTLELGDSALYLCASSLETTNTEAFFGQGTRLTVV.